This is a list of T cell receptor beta chains from one sample in a study of CD8 T cells in Susac syndrome. TCRdb analysed the immunoSEQ multiplex PCR reads with MiXCR anew, one entry per CDR3 protein. The table has about 180,000 distinct CDR3 sequences, 95% seen once. Sequences were obtained from CD4+ T cells from PBMCs. The receptor set was obtained from a human donor with multiple sclerosis. The CDR3 runs from the conserved cysteine through the conserved F or W. D genes are given only for firm matches. Clone size appears in some rows only: once, few, many, or a class for an expanded clone.

j_call | v_call | d_call | clone_size | cdr3_aa | cdr3_nt
TRBJ1-2 | TRBV30 | NA | NA | CAWSVPGAYGYTF | TGTGCCTGGAGTGTACCGGGAGCGTATGGCTACACCTTC
TRBJ2-5 | TRBV30 | TRBD2 | NA | CAWTLLAGSGTQYF | TGTGCCTGGACGTTACTAGCGGGATCGGGGACCCAGTACTTC
TRBJ2-6 | TRBV28 | NA | NA | CASSFISGANVLTF | TGTGCCAGCAGTTTCATCTCTGGGGCCAACGTCCTGACTTTC
TRBJ1-2 | TRBV7-2 | TRBD1 | NA | CASSLVGGGDGYTF | TGTGCCAGCAGCTTAGTAGGGGGCGGGGATGGCTACACCTTC
TRBJ2-4 | TRBV4-2 | NA | NA | CASSLKQGLAKNIQYF | TGTGCCAGCAGCCTAAAACAGGGACTAGCCAAAAACATTCAGTACTTC
TRBJ2-2 | TRBV6-5 | NA | NA | CASRKTTGELFF | TGTGCCAGCAGGAAGACCACCGGGGAGCTGTTTTTT
TRBJ2-7 | TRBV4-3 | NA | NA | CASSQEARSLHYEQYF | TGCGCCAGCAGCCAAGAAGCCCGGTCCTTACACTACGAGCAGTACTTC
TRBJ2-1 | TRBV9 | TRBD2 | NA | CASSAGLASEQFF | TGTGCCAGCAGCGCTGGACTAGCGAGTGAGCAGTTCTTC
TRBJ1-5 | TRBV29-1 | NA | NA | CSAVLGRNQPQHF | TGCAGCGCAGTACTCGGACGGAATCAGCCCCAGCATTTT
TRBJ2-5 | TRBV30 | TRBD2 | NA | CAWSRLAGSRQETQYF | TGTGCCTGGAGTCGACTAGCGGGGAGCCGCCAAGAGACCCAGTACTTC
TRBJ1-5 | TRBV2 | NA | once | CASRARTANQPQHF | TGTGCCAGCAGAGCCCGGACAGCAAATCAGCCCCAGCATTTT
TRBJ2-1 | TRBV9 | TRBD1 | NA | CASNMWAGGDEQFF | TGTGCCAGCAACATGTGGGCAGGGGGTGATGAGCAGTTCTTC